The clone carrying this T cell receptor beta chain was counted a few times. This record belongs to a study of cytomegalovirus exposure and HLA in healthy donors. PCR involved 60 Vbeta and 13 Jbeta primers. Original handling: A later analysis tallied some 84 million unique TCR beta chains, around 12 million of them shared. Using immunoSEQ multiplex PCR, the repertoire was profiled, and TCRdb retains in-frame clones only, with some absent. For V, J and clone size, that table is used; D and trimming come from the DNA. The sample lists about 92,000 clones, approximately 81% seen once, with approximately 1.3% in the top ten. In germline, CDR1 is SGHRS, CDR2 YFSETQ. This CDR3 is 14 amino acids long. The V gene end was trimmed by 4 bases and the J gene end by 4 bases; junction bases not matched to a gene: 4.

Sequencing was performed on PBMCs. This TCR was recovered from a girl under 10 years old in good health and CMV-seropositive. This sequence joins TRBV5-1 and TRBJ2-3; 9 bases agree with TRBD1. The CDR3: CASSRQGDADTQYF. The CDR3 DNA reads TGCGCCAGCAGCCGACAGGGGGACGCAGATACGCAGTATTTT.